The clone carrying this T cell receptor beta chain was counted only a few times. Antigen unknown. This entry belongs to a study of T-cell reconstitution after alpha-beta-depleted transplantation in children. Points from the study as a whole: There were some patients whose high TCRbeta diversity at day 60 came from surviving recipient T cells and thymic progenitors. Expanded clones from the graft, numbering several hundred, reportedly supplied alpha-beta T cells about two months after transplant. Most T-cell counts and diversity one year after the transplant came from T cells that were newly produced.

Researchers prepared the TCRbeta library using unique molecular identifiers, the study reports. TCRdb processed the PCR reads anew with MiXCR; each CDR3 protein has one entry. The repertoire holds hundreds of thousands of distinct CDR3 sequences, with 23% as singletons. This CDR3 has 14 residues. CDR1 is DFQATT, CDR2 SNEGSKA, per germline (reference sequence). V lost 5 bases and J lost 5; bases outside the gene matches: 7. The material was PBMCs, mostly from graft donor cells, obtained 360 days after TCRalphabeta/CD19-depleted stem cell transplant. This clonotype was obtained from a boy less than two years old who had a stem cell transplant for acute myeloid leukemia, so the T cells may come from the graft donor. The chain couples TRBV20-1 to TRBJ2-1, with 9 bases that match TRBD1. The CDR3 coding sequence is TGCAGTGCTTTTTTCGGGACAGGGAACAATGAGCAGTTCTTC. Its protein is CSAFFGTGNNEQFF.